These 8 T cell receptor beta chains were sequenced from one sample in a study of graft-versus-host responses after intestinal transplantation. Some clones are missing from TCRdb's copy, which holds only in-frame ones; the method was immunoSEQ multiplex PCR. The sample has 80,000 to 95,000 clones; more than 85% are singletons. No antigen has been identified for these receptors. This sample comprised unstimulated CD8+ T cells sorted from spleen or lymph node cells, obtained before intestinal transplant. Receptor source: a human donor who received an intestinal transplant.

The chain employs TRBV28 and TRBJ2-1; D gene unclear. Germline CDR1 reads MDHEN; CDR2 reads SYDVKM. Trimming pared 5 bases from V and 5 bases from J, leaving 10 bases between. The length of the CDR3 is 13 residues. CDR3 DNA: TGTGCCAGCAGTCGCGTAGAGAACAATGAGCAGTTCTTC. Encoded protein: CASSRVENNEQFF.

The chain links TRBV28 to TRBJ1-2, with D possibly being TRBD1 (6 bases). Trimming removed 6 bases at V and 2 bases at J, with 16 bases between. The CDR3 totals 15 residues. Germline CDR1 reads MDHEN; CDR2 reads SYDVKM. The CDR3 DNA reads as TGTGCCAGCAGACAGGACAGACAACGAAACTATGGCTACACCTTC. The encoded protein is CASRQDRQRNYGYTF.

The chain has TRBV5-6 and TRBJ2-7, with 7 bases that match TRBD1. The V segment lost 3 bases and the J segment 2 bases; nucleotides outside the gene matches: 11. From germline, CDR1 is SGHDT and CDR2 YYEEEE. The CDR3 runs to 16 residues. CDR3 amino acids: CASSSRTGTFPYEQYF. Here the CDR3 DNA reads TGTGCCAGCAGCTCCCGGACAGGTACCTTTCCCTACGAGCAGTACTTC.

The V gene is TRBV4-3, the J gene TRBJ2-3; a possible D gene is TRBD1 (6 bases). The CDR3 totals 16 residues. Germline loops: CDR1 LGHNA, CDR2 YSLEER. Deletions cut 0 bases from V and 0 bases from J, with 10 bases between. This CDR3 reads CASSQDRTGSTDTQYF. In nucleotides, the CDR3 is TGCGCCAGCAGCCAAGATCGTACAGGGAGCACAGATACGCAGTATTTT.

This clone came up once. The CDR3 DNA sequence: TGCGCCAGCACTCCTAGCGGGGGTTACGAGCAGTACTTC. Protein product: CASTPSGGYEQYF. The gene calls are TRBV10-2 and TRBJ2-7; 10 bases fit TRBD2. The CDR3 consists of 13 residues. Germline V gene lookup returns CDR1 WSHSY and CDR2 SAAADI. V shed 7 bases and J 4 bases; nucleotides not matched to a gene: 4.

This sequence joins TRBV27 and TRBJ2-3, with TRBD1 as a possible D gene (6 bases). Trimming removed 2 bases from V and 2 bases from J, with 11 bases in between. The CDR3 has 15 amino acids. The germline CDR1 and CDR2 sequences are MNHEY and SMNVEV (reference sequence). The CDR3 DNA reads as TGTGCCAGCAGTTTAATGACAGGTGCCACAGATACGCAGTATTTT. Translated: CASSLMTGATDTQYF.

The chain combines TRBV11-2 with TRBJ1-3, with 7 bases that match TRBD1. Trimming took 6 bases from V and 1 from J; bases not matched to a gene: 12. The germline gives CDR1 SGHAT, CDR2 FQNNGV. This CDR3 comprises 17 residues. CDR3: CASSLARQGTSGNTIYF. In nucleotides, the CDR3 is TGTGCCAGCAGTCTAGCTCGACAGGGTACTTCTGGAAACACCATATATTTT.

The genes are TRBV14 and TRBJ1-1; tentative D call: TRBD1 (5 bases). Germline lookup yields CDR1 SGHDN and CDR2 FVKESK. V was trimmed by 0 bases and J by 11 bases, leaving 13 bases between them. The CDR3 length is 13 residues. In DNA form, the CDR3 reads TGTGCCAGCAGCCAAGATGGTCGACGGGGGGCTTTCTTT. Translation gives CASSQDGRRGAFF.